This T cell receptor beta chain came from a study of neoadjuvant anti-PD-1 for oral cavity cancer. These oral cavity squamous cell carcinomas were HPV-negative and locally advanced. Assay: immunoSEQ multiplex PCR; the TCRdb copy retains only in-frame clones and omits some. The sample contains about 12,000 clones, around 60% of which appear only once. Study-wide results and caveats: Larger post-treatment preexisting tumor clones tracked with greater tumor shrinkage.

There are 14 residues in the CDR3. Germline CDR1 and CDR2: PRHDT and FYEKMQ (reference sequence). J was trimmed by 2 bases and V by 5 bases; bases with no gene match: 4. About this clone itself: No antigen is known for it.

This material consisted of tumor tissue, taken before nivolumab (anti-PD-1) treatment. The chain is built from TRBV13 and TRBJ1-2; 8 bases line up with TRBD1. The sequence came from a person between 35 and 79 years old with oral cavity squamous cell carcinoma. The CDR3 reads CASSHGTGNYGYTF. CDR3 in DNA: TGTGCCAGCAGCCACGGGACAGGCAACTATGGCTACACCTTC.